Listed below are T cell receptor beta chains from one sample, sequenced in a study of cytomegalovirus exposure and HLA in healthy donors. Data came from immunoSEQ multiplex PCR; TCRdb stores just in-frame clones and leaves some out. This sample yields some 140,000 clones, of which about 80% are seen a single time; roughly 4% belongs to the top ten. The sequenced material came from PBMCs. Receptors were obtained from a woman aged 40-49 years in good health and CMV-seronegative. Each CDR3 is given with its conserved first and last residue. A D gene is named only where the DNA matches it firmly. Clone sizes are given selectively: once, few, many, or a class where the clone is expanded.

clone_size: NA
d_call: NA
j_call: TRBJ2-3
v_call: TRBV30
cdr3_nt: TGTGCCTGGACCCGTACCCGAACCGGGACTGCCACAGATACGCAGTATTTT
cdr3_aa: CAWTRTRTGTATDTQYF

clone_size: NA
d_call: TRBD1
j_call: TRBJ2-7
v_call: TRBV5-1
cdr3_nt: TGCGCCAGCAGCACGACGACAGGGGGCGCCTACGAGCAGTACTTC
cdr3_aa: CASSTTTGGAYEQYF

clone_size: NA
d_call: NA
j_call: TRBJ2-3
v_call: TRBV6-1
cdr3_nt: TGTGCCAGCAGGGGGGGAGGCGATACGCAGTATTTT
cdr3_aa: CASRGGGDTQYF

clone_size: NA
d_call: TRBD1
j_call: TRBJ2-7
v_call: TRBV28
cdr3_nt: TGTGCCAGCAGTCCCTGGACAGGGCCCTCCTACGAGCAGTACTTC
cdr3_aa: CASSPWTGPSYEQYF

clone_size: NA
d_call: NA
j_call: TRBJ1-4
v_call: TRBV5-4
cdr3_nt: TGTGCCAGCAGCACCGCGAAGCAGGGAGGCGGTGAAAAACTGTTTTTT
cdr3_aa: CASSTAKQGGGEKLFF

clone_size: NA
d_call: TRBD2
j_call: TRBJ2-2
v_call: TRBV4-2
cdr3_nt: TGTGCCAGCAGCCAACGGGAGGCGAACACCGGGGAGCTGTTTTTT
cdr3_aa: CASSQREANTGELFF

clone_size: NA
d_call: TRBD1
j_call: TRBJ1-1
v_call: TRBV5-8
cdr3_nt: TGTGCCAGCAGCTCAACGCCAGGGGGGGAAGCTTTCTTT
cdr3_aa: CASSSTPGGEAFF

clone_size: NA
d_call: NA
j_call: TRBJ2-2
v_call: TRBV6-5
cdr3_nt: TGTGCCAGCAGTTCACAGGCCGGGGAGCTGTTTTTT
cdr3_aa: CASSSQAGELFF

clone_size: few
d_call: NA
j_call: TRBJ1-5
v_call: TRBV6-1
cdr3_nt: TGTGCCAGCCAGGTGGCCGGGGATCAGCCCCAGCATTTT
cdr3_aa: CASQVAGDQPQHF

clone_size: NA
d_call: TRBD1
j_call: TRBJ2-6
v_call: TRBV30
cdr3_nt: TGTGCCTGGAGTGTACGGGGCAGGGGGACGGTGGACGGGGCCAACGTCCTGACTTTC
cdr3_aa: CAWSVRGRGTVDGANVLTF

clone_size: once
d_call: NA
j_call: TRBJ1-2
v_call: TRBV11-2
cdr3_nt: TGTGCCAGCAGCTTATCTATCCGTCCGGACTACTATGGCTACACCTTC
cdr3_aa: CASSLSIRPDYYGYTF

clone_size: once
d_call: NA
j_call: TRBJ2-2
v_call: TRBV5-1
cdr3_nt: TGCGCCAGCAGCCTACAGGGTGCAGAACCCGGCACCGGGGAGCTGTTTTTT
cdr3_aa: CASSLQGAEPGTGELFF

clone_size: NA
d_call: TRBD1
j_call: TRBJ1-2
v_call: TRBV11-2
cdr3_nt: TGTGCCAGCAGCCCAAAGACAGGGGCCCACTATGGCTACACCTTC
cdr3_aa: CASSPKTGAHYGYTF

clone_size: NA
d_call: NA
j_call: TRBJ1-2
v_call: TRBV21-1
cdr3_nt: TGTGCCAGCAGCCCCCAACCCGAGGACAGCAGTAACTATGGCTACACCTTC
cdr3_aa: CASSPQPEDSSNYGYTF

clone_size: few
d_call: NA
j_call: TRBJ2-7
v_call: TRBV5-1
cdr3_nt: TGCGCCAGCAGCCCCCCCTCAGGGGTTTCCGAGCAGTACTTC
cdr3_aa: CASSPPSGVSEQYF

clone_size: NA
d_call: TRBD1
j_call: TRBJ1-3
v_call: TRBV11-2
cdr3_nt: TGTGCCAGCAGCCTAGACAGGGCTGGAAACACCATATATTTT
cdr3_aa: CASSLDRAGNTIYF

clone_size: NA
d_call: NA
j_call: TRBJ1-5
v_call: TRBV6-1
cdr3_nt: TGTGCCAGCGGGCGGACTGCAGTCCCCAATCAGCCCCAGCACTTT
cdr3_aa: CASGRTAVPNQPQHF

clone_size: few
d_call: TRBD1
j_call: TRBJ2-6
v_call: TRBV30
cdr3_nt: TGTGCCTGGCACCGGGGACAGCCTTCTGGGGCCAACGTCCTGACTTTC
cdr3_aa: CAWHRGQPSGANVLTF